This TCR beta chain was captured by sequencing in a study of memory CD4+ T cells and cytomegalovirus serostatus. Study-wide context: Donors were healthy Belgian adults, under 10 CMV seropositive and 20 to 30 seronegative. Whole-study findings and limits: CMV serostatus prediction reached median AUC around 0.94, or 0.89 with US-trained model.

A remark on this clone: Its antigen remains unknown.

Data came from immunoSEQ multiplex PCR; TCRdb stores just in-frame clones and leaves some out. The sample shows under 55,000 clones, around 80% of them seen only once. Single viable CD3+CD4+CD8-CD45RO+ cells were sorted as the memory CD4+ T cells. CMV serostatus came from serum IgG against pp150, pp28, p38, p52. CDR1 is LNHDA and CDR2 is SQIVND in the germline V gene (reference sequence). The CDR3 sequence is 13 residues long. V lost 6 bases to trimming and J lost 4 bases, with 9 bases between them. The chain is built from TRBV19 and TRBJ2-2; D possibly corresponds to TRBD1 (6 bases). The specimen sequenced was memory CD4+ T cells from blood. The clonotype was recovered from an adult in good health and CMV-seropositive. DNA for the CDR3: TGTGCCAGTAGGGACAGAGCCACCGGGGAGCTGTTTTTT. As protein: CASRDRATGELFF.